This T cell receptor beta chain was identified in a study of long-term antiretroviral therapy in people with HIV. Study-wide results and limits: Blood dates from the mid-2000s to the late 2010s, possibly under older ART regimens. Those clones which expanded before ART made up the dominant part of the repertoire at all time points.

Running of the v3.0 immunoSEQ assay took place at survey level. The protocol was immunoSEQ multiplex PCR, while the TCRdb copy is restricted to in-frame clones and leaves out a portion. Of approximately 20,000 clones in the sample, just under 85% were seen once. A remark on this clone: Antigen unknown.

From germline, CDR1 is SGDLS and CDR2 YYNGEE. The CDR3 length is 12 residues. V lost 2 bases and J lost 7, with 9 bases in between. The genes are TRBV9 and TRBJ1-2; D is unresolved. This material consisted of unsorted PBMCs, taken 1.6 years after starting antiretroviral therapy. The receptor was derived from a man in his forties with HIV. The CDR3 DNA reads TGTGCCAGCAGCGTCGGTAACGCTGGCTACACCTTC. Amino acid sequence: CASSVGNAGYTF.